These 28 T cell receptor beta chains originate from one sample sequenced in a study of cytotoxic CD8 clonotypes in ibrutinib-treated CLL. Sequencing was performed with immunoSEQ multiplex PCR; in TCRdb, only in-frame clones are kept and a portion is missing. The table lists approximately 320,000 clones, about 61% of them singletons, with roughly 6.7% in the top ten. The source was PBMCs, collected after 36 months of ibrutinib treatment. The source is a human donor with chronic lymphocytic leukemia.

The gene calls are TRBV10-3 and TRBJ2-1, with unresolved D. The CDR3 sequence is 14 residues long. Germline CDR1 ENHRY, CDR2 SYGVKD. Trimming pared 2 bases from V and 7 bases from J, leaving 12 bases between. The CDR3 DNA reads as TGTGCCATCAGTGAGACCCGATTCAATAATGAGCAGTTCTTC. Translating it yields CAISETRFNNEQFF.

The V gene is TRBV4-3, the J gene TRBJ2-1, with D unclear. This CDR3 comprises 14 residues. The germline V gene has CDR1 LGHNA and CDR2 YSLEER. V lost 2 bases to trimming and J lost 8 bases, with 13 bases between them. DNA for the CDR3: TGCGCCAGCAGCCAAAACTCCGAGGAAGATGAGCAGTTCTTC. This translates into CASSQNSEEDEQFF.

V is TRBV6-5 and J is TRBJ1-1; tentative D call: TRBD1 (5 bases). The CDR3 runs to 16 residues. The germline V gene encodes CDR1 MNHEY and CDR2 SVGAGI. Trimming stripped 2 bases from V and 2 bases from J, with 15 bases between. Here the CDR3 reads CASSYRGALGNTEAFF. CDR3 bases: TGTGCCAGCAGTTACAGAGGGGCGCTGGGCAACACTGAAGCTTTCTTT.

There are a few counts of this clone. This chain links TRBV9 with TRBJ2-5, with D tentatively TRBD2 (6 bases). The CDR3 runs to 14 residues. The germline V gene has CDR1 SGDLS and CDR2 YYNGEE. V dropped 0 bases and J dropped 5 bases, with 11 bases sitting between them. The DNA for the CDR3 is TGTGCCAGCAGCGTAGAGGCAGGAGGGGAGACCCAGTACTTC. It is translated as CASSVEAGGETQYF.

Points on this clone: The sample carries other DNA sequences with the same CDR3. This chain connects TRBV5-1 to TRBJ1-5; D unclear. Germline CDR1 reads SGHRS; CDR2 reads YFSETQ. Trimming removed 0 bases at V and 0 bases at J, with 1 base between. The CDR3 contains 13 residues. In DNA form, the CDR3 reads TGCGCCAGCAGCTTGGATAGCAATCAGCCCCAGCATTTT. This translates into CASSLDSNQPQHF. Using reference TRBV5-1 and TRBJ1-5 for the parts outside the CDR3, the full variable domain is KAGVTQTPRYLIKTRGQQVTLSCSPISGHRSVSWYQQTPGQGLQFLFEYFSETQRNKGNFPGRFSGRQFSNSRSEMNVSTLELGDSALYLCASSLDSNQPQHFGDGTRLSIL.

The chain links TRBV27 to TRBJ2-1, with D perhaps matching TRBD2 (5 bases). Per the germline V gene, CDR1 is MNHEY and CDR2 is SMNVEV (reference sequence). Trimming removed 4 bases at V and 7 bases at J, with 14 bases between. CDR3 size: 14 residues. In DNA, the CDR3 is TGTGCCAGCAGTTGGTCGTTAGCGTGGAATGAGCAGTTCTTC. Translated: CASSWSLAWNEQFF.

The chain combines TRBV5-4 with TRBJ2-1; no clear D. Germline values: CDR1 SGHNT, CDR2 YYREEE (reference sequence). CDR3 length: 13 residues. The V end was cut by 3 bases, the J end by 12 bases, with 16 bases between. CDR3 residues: CASSSTPTSRQFF. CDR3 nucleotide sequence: TGTGCCAGCAGCTCCACCCCGACATCCCGGCAGTTCTTC.

The CDR3 DNA sequence: TGTGCCAGCAGTTTATTCTACGGGGGTCAGCCCCAGCATTTT. This sequence encodes CASSLFYGGQPQHF. The chain recombines TRBV28 with TRBJ1-5, with D possibly matching TRBD1 (5 bases). The CDR3 has 14 residues. V lost 1 base to trimming and J lost 6 bases, with 10 bases between them. Per the germline V gene, CDR1 is MDHEN and CDR2 is SYDVKM. Filled out from reference TRBV28 and TRBJ1-5, the complete variable domain reads DVKVTQSSRYLVKRTGEKVFLECVQDMDHENMFWYRQDPGLGLRLIYFSYDVKMKEKGDIPEGYSVSREKKERFSLILESASTNQTSMYLCASSLFYGGQPQHFGDGTRLSIL.

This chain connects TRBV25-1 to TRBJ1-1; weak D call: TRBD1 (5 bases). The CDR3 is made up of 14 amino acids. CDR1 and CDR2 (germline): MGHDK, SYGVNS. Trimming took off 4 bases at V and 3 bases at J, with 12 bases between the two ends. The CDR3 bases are TGTGCCAGCAGTGGCCTGCGAGGGGACACTGAAGCTTTCTTT. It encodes CASSGLRGDTEAFF.

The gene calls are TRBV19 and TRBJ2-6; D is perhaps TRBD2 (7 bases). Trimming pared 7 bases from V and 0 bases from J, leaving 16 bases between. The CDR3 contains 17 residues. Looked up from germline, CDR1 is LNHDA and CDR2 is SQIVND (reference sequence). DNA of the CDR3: TGTGCCAGTAAAAACAGGGAGGGAAGCTCTGGGGCCAACGTCCTGACTTTC. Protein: CASKNREGSSGANVLTF.

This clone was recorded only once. In nucleotides, the CDR3 is TGTGCCAGCAGTGGGACTAGCGCGGGAACCGGGGAGCTGTTTTTT. This sequence encodes CASSGTSAGTGELFF. The genes are TRBV6-5 and TRBJ2-2, with 10 bases fitting TRBD2. In germline, CDR1 is MNHEY, CDR2 SVGAGI. The trim removed 5 bases at V and 5 bases at J, leaving 5 bases unmatched. The CDR3 is 15 residues long.

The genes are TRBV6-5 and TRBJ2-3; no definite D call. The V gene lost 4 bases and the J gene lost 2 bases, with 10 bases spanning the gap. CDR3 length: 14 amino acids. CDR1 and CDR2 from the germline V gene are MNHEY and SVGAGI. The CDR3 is CASSLDLNTDTQYF. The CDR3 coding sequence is TGTGCCAGCAGTTTAGATCTGAACACAGATACGCAGTATTTT.

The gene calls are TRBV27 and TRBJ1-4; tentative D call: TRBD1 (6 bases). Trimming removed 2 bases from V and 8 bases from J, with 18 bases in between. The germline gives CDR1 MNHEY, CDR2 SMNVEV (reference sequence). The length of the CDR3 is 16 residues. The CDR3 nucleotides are TGTGCCAGCAGTTTAGAACGAGCGGGGGGCAAAGAAAAACTGTTTTTT. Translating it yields CASSLERAGGKEKLFF. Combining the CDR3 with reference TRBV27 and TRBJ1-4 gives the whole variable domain EAQVTQNPRYLITVTGKKLTVTCSQNMNHEYMSWYRQDPGLGLRQIYYSMNVEVTDKGDVPEGYKVSRKEKRNFPLILESPSPNQTSLYFCASSLERAGGKEKLFFGSGTQLSVL.

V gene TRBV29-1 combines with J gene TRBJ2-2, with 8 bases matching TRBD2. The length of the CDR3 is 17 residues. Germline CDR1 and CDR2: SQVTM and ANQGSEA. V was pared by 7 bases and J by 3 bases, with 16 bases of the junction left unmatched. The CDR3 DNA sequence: TGCAGCGCCGTGAAAACGGGGGGGAGTAAGGACACCGGGGAGCTGTTTTTT. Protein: CSAVKTGGSKDTGELFF.

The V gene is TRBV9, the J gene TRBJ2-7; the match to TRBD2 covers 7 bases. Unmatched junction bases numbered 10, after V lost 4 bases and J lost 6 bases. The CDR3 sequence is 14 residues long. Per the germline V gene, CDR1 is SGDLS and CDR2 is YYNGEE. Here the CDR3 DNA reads TGTGCCAGCAGCTCCGGGGAGGGGTGGGTCGAGCAGTACTTC. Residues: CASSSGEGWVEQYF.

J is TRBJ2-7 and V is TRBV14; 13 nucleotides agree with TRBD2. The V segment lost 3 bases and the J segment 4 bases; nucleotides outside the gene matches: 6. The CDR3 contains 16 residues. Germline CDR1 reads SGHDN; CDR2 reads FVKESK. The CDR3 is CASSQERTSGRYEQYF. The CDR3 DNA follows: TGTGCCAGCAGCCAGGAAAGGACTAGCGGGAGATACGAGCAGTACTTC.

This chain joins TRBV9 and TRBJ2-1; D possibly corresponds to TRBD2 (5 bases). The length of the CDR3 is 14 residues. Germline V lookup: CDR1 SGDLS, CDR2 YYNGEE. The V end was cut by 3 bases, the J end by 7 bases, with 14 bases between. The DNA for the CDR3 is TGTGCCAGCAGCGCCGGGGTCCTCGGGAATGAGCAGTTCTTC. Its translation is CASSAGVLGNEQFF.

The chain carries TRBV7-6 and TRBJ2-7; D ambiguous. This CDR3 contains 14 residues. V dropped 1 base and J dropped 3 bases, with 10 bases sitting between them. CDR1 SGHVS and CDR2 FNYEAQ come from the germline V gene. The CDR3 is CASSLDGFIYEQYF. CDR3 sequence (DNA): TGTGCCAGCAGCTTAGACGGATTTATCTACGAGCAGTACTTC. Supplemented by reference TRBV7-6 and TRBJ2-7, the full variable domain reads GAGVSQSPRYKVTKRGQDVALRCDPISGHVSLYWYRQALGQGPEFLTYFNYEAQQDKSGLPNDRFSAERPEGSISTLTIQRTEQRDSAMYRCASSLDGFIYEQYFGPGTRLTVT.

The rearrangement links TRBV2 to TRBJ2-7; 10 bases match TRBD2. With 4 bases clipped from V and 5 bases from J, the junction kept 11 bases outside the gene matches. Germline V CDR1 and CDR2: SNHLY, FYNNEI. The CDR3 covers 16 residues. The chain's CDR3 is CASSGGTAGGRNEQYF. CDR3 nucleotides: TGTGCCAGCAGTGGTGGTACAGCGGGGGGGCGCAACGAGCAGTACTTC.

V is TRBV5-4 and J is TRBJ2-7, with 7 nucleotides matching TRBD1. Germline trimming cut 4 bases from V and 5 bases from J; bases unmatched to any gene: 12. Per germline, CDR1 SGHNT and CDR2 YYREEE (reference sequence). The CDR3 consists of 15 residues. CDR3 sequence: CASSPVQGLFDEQYF. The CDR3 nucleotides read TGTGCCAGCAGCCCCGTACAGGGGTTGTTCGACGAGCAGTACTTC. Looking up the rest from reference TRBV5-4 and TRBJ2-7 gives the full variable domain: ETGVTQSPTHLIKTRGQQVTLRCSSQSGHNTVSWYQQALGQGPQFIFQYYREEENGRGNFPPRFSGLQFPNYSSELNVNALELDDSALYLCASSPVQGLFDEQYFGPGTRLTVT.

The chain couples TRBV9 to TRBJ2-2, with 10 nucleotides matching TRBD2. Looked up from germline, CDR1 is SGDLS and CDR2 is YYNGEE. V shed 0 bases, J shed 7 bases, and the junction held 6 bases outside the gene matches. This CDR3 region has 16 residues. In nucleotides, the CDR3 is TGTGCCAGCAGCGTAGATCCTAGCGGGGGTGGCGGGGAGCTGTTTTTT. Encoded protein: CASSVDPSGGGGELFF.

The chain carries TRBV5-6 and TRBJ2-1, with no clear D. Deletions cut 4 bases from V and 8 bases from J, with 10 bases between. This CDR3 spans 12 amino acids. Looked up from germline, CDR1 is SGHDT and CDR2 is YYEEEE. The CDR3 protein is CASSLKGDEQFF. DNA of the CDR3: TGTGCCAGCAGCCTGAAGGGCGATGAGCAGTTCTTC.

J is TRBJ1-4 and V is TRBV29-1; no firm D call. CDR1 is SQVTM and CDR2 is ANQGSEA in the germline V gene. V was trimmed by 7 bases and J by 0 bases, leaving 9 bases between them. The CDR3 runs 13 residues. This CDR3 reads CSAVFATNEKLFF. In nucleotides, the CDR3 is TGCAGCGCCGTCTTTGCAACTAATGAAAAACTGTTTTTT.

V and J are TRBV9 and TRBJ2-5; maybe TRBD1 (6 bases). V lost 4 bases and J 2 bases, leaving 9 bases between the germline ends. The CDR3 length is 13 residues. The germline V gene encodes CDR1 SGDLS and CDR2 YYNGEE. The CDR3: CASSPQGQETQYF. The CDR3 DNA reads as TGTGCCAGCAGCCCACAGGGTCAAGAGACCCAGTACTTC. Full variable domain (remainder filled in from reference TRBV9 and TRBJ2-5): DSGVTQTPKHLITATGQRVTLRCSPRSGDLSVYWYQQSLDQGLQFLIQYYNGEERAKGNILERFSAQQFPDLHSELNLSSLELGDSALYFCASSPQGQETQYFGPGTRLLVL.

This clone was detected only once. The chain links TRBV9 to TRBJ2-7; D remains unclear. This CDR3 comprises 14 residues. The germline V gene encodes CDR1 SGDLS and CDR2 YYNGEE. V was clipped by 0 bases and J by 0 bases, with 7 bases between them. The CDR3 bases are TGTGCCAGCAGCGTAGGAGAGAGCTCCTACGAGCAGTACTTC. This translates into CASSVGESSYEQYF.

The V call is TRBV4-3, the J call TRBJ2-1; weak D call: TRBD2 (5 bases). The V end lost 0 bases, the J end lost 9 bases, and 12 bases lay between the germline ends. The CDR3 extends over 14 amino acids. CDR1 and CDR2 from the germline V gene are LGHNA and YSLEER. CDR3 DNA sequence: TGCGCCAGCAGCCAAGATAGGAGGTCCGTTGAGCAGTTCTTC. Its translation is CASSQDRRSVEQFF.

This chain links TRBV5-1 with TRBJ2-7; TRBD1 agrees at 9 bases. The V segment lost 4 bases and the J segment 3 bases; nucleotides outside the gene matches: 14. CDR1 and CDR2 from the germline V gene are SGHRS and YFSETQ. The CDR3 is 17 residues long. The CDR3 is CASSLIHPGQGYYEQYF. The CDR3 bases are TGCGCCAGCAGCCTTATACATCCGGGACAGGGTTACTACGAGCAGTACTTC.

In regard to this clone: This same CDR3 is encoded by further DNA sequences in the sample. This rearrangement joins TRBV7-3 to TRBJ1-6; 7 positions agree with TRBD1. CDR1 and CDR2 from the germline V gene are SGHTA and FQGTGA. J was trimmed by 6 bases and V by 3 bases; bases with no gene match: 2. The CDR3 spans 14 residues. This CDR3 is CASSLDRLNSPLHF. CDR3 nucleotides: TGTGCCAGCAGCTTGGACAGGCTTAATTCACCCCTCCACTTT.